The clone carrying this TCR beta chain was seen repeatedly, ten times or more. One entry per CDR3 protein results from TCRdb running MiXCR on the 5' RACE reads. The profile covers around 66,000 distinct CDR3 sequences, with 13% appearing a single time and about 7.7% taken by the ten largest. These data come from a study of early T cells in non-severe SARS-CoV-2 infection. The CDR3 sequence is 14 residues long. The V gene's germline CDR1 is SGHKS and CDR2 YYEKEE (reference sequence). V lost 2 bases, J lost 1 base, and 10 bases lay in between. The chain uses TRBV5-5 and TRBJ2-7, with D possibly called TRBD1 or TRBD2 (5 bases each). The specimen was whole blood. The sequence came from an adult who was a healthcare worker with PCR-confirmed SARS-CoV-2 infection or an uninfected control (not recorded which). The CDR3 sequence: CASSFTGGSYEQYF. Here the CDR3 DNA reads TGTGCCAGCAGCTTCACAGGAGGATCCTACGAGCAGTACTTC.